The 22 T cell receptor beta chains given below trace back to one sample, sequenced in a study of blood T cell repertoires in COVID-19. Data came from immunoSEQ multiplex PCR; TCRdb stores just in-frame clones and leaves some out. The data contain more than 150,000 clones, 75% to 80% of them singletons. The sequenced sample consisted of peripheral blood. The receptors were gathered from a woman aged 70 to 79 with acute or convalescent COVID-19.

The chain combines TRBV27 with TRBJ2-1; maybe TRBD2 (6 bases). CDR3 length: 15 amino acids. Germline V gene lookup returns CDR1 MNHEY and CDR2 SMNVEV (reference sequence). V lost 0 bases, J lost 6 bases, and 12 bases lay in between. The CDR3 DNA follows: TGTGCCAGCAGTTTATCCCAAGTGGGGGGCAATGAGCAGTTCTTC. This codes for CASSLSQVGGNEQFF.

The chain carries TRBV7-9 and TRBJ1-5; possible D gene TRBD1, 5 bases. This CDR3 has 14 amino acids. Germline V lookup: CDR1 SEHNR, CDR2 FQNEAQ (reference sequence). Trimming cost V 3 bases and J 3 bases, with 9 bases left between them. CDR3 in amino acids: CASSLDNPNQPQHF. The CDR3, as DNA: TGTGCCAGCAGCTTGGACAATCCCAATCAGCCCCAGCATTTT.

The CDR3 reads CASRGQSGNQPQHF. CDR3 bases: TGTGCCAGTAGGGGACAGTCGGGCAATCAGCCCCAGCATTTT. V usage is TRBV19 and J usage is TRBJ1-5; 7 bases match TRBD1. Germline CDR1 LNHDA, CDR2 SQIVND (reference sequence). This CDR3 is built from 14 residues. The ends lost 6 bases at V and 2 bases at J; junction bases unmatched: 4.

V is TRBV2 and J is TRBJ2-7; 7 bases agree with TRBD1. V lost 4 bases, J lost 4 bases, and 10 bases stayed unmatched. The CDR3 loop spans 15 amino acids. Germline V gene data show CDR1 as SNHLY and CDR2 as FYNNEI. CDR3 in DNA: TGTGCCAGCAGTGTAGTGACAGGGCCACCTTACGAGCAGTACTTC. Its translation is CASSVVTGPPYEQYF.

The V call is TRBV10-2, the J call TRBJ2-5, with TRBD1 as a possible D gene (5 bases). The CDR3 length is 13 residues. V lost 8 bases and J 5 bases, leaving 15 bases between the germline ends. Germline assignment: CDR1 WSHSY and CDR2 SAAADI. DNA of the CDR3: TGCGCCAGCTACAGGAGTCGTGATGAGACCCAGTACTTC. Its translation is CASYRSRDETQYF.

The chain joins TRBV11-3 to TRBJ2-2, with no clear D. Trimming removed 1 base at V and 0 bases at J, with 9 bases between. Germline CDR1 SGHNT, CDR2 YENEEA. This CDR3 has 16 residues. The CDR3 bases are TGTGCCAGCAGCTTAGGGCAGGCAGCGAACACCGGGGAGCTGTTTTTT. Its translation: CASSLGQAANTGELFF.

This sequence joins TRBV20-1 and TRBJ2-2, with TRBD2 as a possible D gene (5 bases). CDR1 is DFQATT, CDR2 SNEGSKA, per germline (reference sequence). The CDR3 length is 14 residues. Trimming removed 3 bases at V and 2 bases at J, with 10 bases between. The CDR3 sequence is CSASKASNTGELFF. The CDR3 DNA sequence: TGCAGTGCTAGTAAGGCTAGCAACACCGGGGAGCTGTTTTTT.

The V call is TRBV29-1, the J call TRBJ2-5; D might be TRBD1 (7 bases). This CDR3 is 12 amino acids long. Germline assignment: CDR1 SQVTM and CDR2 ANQGSEA. The V and J ends lost 5 bases and 7 bases respectively, with 14 bases between them. The CDR3 sequence is CSVFRGEWTQYF. CDR3 bases: TGCAGCGTTTTCAGGGGGGAGTGGACCCAGTACTTC.

The V call is TRBV5-1, the J call TRBJ1-4, with unresolved D. Germline loops: CDR1 SGHRS, CDR2 YFSETQ. The CDR3 is made up of 14 amino acids. Trimming pared 0 bases from V and 8 bases from J, leaving 11 bases between. The CDR3 loop reads CASSLGPRGEKLFF. In DNA, the CDR3 is TGCGCCAGCAGCTTGGGTCCTCGGGGAGAAAAACTGTTTTTT.

V usage is TRBV24-1 and J usage is TRBJ1-2; weak D call: TRBD1 (5 bases). V gave up 3 bases and J gave up 8 bases, with 15 bases separating them. The CDR3 length is 14 residues. Germline loops: CDR1 KGHDR, CDR2 SFDVKD. The CDR3 DNA follows: TGTGCCACCAGTGATGGCGGGACTTTCGGCGGCTACACCTTC. Translating gives CATSDGGTFGGYTF.

The J gene is TRBJ2-5, the V gene TRBV5-1; TRBD1 aligns across 12 bases. CDR3 length: 17 amino acids. CDR1 SGHRS and CDR2 YFSETQ come from the germline V gene. V was pared by 0 bases and J by 2 bases, with 5 bases of the junction left unmatched. CDR3 DNA: TGCGCCAGCAGCTTGGTTAGGGACAGGGGGCTTCAAGAGACCCAGTACTTC. Residues: CASSLVRDRGLQETQYF.

V and J are TRBV21-1 and TRBJ2-6; TRBD1 reflects the table's D call only, with no check against the DNA. TRBV21-1 is marked as a pseudogene. The CDR3 covers 16 residues. The DNA of the CDR3 is TGTGCCAGCAGCCCCCGGGACAGCTCTGGGGCCAACGTCCTGACTTTC. Amino acids: CASSPRDSSGANVLTF.

The chain recombines TRBV3-1 (or the pseudogene TRBV3-2) with TRBJ2-2; D ambiguous. The germline V gene has CDR1 LGHDT and CDR2 YNNKEL (reference sequence). This CDR3 has 14 amino acids. The germline V and J ends were trimmed by 0 bases and 6 bases, with 8 bases remaining between them. The CDR3 protein is CASSQDRSAGELFF. The CDR3 DNA reads TGTGCCAGCAGCCAAGATAGGAGCGCCGGGGAGCTGTTTTTT.

The V and J genes are TRBV18 and TRBJ2-7; 7 bases fit TRBD2. The CDR3 length is 14 residues. The trim removed 3 bases at V and 9 bases at J, leaving 11 bases unmatched. Germline CDR1 is KGHSH and CDR2 is LQKENI. The CDR3 coding sequence is TGTGCCAGCTCACCTACTAGCGTCCTTTCGTGGCAGTACTTC. Protein sequence: CASSPTSVLSWQYF.

This sequence joins TRBV5-8 and TRBJ2-3; D unclear. The ends were cut back, 4 bases at V and 4 bases at J, with 10 bases in the middle. The CDR3 is 13 amino acids. Germline V gives CDR1 SGHTS, CDR2 YDEGEE. The CDR3: CASSRIRADTQYF. As DNA, the CDR3 is TGTGCCAGCAGCCGAATTCGGGCAGATACGCAGTATTTT.

V usage is TRBV4-1 and J usage is TRBJ2-6, with 11 bases that match TRBD2. Germline-derived CDR1 and CDR2 are MGHRA and YSYEKL. V trimming: 4 bases; J trimming: 2 bases; junction bases outside the gene matches: 7. The CDR3 runs to 18 residues. CDR3 region: CASSRNLAGGPGANVLTF. CDR3 in DNA: TGCGCCAGCAGCCGGAATCTAGCGGGAGGTCCTGGGGCCAACGTCCTGACTTTC.

V is TRBV4-2 and J is TRBJ2-1, with 11 bases fitting TRBD2. Germline lookup yields CDR1 LGHNA and CDR2 YNFKEQ. Trimming cost V 1 base and J 7 bases; bases outside gene matches: 9. The CDR3 covers 17 residues. The CDR3 protein is CASSQGGSRTSGNEQFF. CDR3 bases: TGTGCCAGCAGCCAAGGGGGTTCCAGGACTAGCGGGAATGAGCAGTTCTTC.

The rearrangement joins TRBV12-3 or TRBV12-4 to TRBJ2-7; 7 nucleotides match TRBD1. V trimming: 5 bases; J trimming: 4 bases; junction bases outside the gene matches: 5. The CDR3 runs to 13 residues. The CDR3 nucleotides read TGTGCCAGCAGTACCAACAGGGGTTACGAGCAGTACTTC. It specifies CASSTNRGYEQYF.

This chain joins TRBV24-1 and TRBJ2-1; D may be TRBD2 (5 bases). The CDR3 sequence is 15 residues long. CDR1 KGHDR and CDR2 SFDVKD come from the germline V gene. Trimming took off 4 bases at V and 6 bases at J, with 15 bases between the two ends. CDR3: CATSDPGVKGNEQFF. The CDR3 DNA reads as TGTGCCACCAGTGACCCCGGGGTAAAAGGCAATGAGCAGTTCTTC.

In regard to this clone: The sample contains more than one DNA sequence encoding this CDR3. The V gene is TRBV7-2, the J gene TRBJ2-3; D is possibly TRBD2 (6 bases). In germline, CDR1 is SGHTA, CDR2 FQGNSA. The CDR3 consists of 13 residues. The V end was cut by 3 bases, the J end by 5 bases, with 9 bases between. CDR3 coding DNA: TGTGCCAGCAGCTTGGGACTCCGAGATACGCAGTATTTT. It translates to CASSLGLRDTQYF.

The chain has TRBV30 and TRBJ2-2; D may be TRBD2 (5 bases). The CDR3 totals 12 residues. Between the trimmed V and J ends, which lost 2 bases and 8 bases, there was a span of 9 bases. Germline values: CDR1 GTSNPN, CDR2 SVGIG (reference sequence). The CDR3 sequence: CAWSSGSGELFF. The CDR3 region has the DNA TGTGCCTGGAGTTCGGGGTCAGGGGAGCTGTTTTTT.

The gene calls are TRBV19 and TRBJ2-2; TRBD2 might be the D (6 bases). Trimming took 3 bases from V and 3 from J, leaving 11 bases between them. Germline V gene sequence: CDR1 LNHDA, CDR2 SQIVND (reference sequence). The CDR3 length is 15 residues. For the CDR3, the DNA is TGTGCCAGTAGTATGGTGGGAGGCCACACCGGGGAGCTGTTTTTT. Amino acid sequence: CASSMVGGHTGELFF. Together with reference TRBV19 and TRBJ2-2, the CDR3 gives the full variable domain: DGGITQSPKYLFRKEGQNVTLSCEQNLNHDAMYWYRQDPGQGLRLIYYSQIVNDFQKGDIAEGYSVSREKKESFPLTVTSAQKNPTAFYLCASSMVGGHTGELFFGEGSRLTVL.